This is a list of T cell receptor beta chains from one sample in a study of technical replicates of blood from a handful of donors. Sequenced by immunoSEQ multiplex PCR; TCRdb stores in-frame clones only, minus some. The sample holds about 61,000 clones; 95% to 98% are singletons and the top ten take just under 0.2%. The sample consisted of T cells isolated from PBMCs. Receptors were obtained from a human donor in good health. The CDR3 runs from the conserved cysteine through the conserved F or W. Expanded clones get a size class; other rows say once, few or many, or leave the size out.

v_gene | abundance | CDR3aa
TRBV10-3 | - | CAIRRDQSGIIRETQYF
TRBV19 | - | CASSLMLSFGRGEQYF
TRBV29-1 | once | CTVYGLAGENEQFF
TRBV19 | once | CASSELAGGRTGELFF
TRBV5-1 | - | CASSSPGGTGELFF
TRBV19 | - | CASSVGQRTEAFF
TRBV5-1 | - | CASSLALSYEQYF
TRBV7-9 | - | CASSPVGGGETQYF
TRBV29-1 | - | CSVRSQDEKLFF
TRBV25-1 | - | CASSVAGVWYGYTF
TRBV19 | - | CASSENRVLYGYTF
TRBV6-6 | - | CASSWTLNEQFF
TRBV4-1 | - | CASSQKGGKETQYF
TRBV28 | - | CASSQSGGSSYNEQFF
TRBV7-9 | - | CASSLRLYEQYF
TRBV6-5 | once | CASSSTLRSTDTQYF
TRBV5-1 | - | CASSLELAGLRTDTQYF
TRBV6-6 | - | CASSRDTQETQYF
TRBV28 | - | CASSSTYGDRGHETQYF
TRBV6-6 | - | CASSRQRTPLYNEQFF
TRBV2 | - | CASSDTQGLPNQPQHF
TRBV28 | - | CASSLAFDRGQPQHF
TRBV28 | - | CASKRRETTGELFF
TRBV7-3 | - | CASSPGQGSNYGYTF
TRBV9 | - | CASSVSGGRTGELFF
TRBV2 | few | CASGQGARDTQYF
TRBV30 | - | CALDAMGTSGGRTSSYNEQFF
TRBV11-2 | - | CASSFRAGGRETQYF
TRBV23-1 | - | CASKCPGTGLSYEQYF
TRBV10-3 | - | CAISENPQIGEEQYF
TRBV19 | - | CASSMGVRGQNTEAFF
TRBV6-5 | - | CASSTGTSVQETQYF
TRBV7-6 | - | CASSTRGFQTQYF
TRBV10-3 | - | CASRLAGAETQYF
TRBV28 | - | CASSSPGTGGGDEQFF
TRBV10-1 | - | CASSESRGGASEQFF
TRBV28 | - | CASSRDSGAGNTIYF
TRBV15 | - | CATSRGTGATWGKLFF
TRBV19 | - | CASTLSQGALGEKLFF
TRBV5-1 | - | CASSLRGPNTGELFF
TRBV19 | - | CASSIEPARGRETQYF
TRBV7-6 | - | CASSLATDTGELFF
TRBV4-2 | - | CASSQEGTWTGRTDTQYF
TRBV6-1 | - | CASGVGNGYTF
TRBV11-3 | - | CASSLGELRASTDTQYF
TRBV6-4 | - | CASSPSRYTGELFF